These 9 T cell receptor beta chains originate from one sample sequenced in a study of control samples from healthy donors and cancer patients. TCRdb's copy holds only in-frame clones and misses some; the assay was immunoSEQ multiplex PCR. The sample contains around 200,000 clones, roughly 93% of which appear only once. The sequencing input was blood. Receptor source: a young man in good health.

The chain links TRBV27 to TRBJ1-4, with D perhaps TRBD1 (5 bases). This CDR3 contains 11 residues. V was cut by 6 bases and J by 7 bases, with 6 bases left in between. Germline V gene sequence: CDR1 MNHEY, CDR2 SMNVEV (reference sequence). The CDR3 nucleotides are TGTGCCAGCAGGGGGGGTGAAAAACTGTTTTTT. It codes for CASRGGEKLFF.

The CDR3 is CASSPSSGGPDTQYF. The DNA of the CDR3 is TGCGCCAGCTCCCCTTCTAGCGGGGGGCCGGATACGCAGTATTTT. This chain connects TRBV5-1 to TRBJ2-3; 11 bases are a match to TRBD2. Losses at the gene ends were 7 bases for V and 6 bases for J; bases not matched to a gene: 10. The CDR3 sequence is 15 residues long. From germline, CDR1 is SGHRS and CDR2 YFSETQ. The full variable domain, its missing parts supplied by reference TRBV5-1 and TRBJ2-3, is KAGVTQTPRYLIKTRGQQVTLSCSPISGHRSVSWYQQTPGQGLQFLFEYFSETQRNKGNFPGRFSGRQFSNSRSEMNVSTLELGDSALYLCASSPSSGGPDTQYFGPGTRLTVL.

CDR3 sequence: CASSSRAGTDTQYF. The CDR3 nucleotides are TGCGCCAGCAGCTCCAGGGCCGGGACAGATACGCAGTATTTT. The chain is built from TRBV5-1 and TRBJ2-3, with D tentatively TRBD1 (5 bases). The CDR3 runs 14 residues. Germline V gives CDR1 SGHRS, CDR2 YFSETQ. The V and J ends lost 3 bases and 3 bases respectively, with 11 bases between them.

The table lists this clone with a count of one. The V call is TRBV2, the J call TRBJ2-7, with D uncertain. The CDR3 consists of 11 residues. With 10 bases removed from V and 2 bases from J, the gap between germline ends came to 9 bases. Per germline, CDR1 SNHLY and CDR2 FYNNEI. The CDR3 DNA sequence: TGTGCCACCACGATTACCTACGAGCAGTACTTC. Protein: CATTITYEQYF.

J is TRBJ1-5 and V is TRBV6-5, with D possibly being TRBD1 (6 bases). Germline V CDR1 and CDR2: MNHEY, SVGAGI. This CDR3 is built from 13 residues. The V end was cut by 7 bases, the J end by 7 bases, with 14 bases between. This CDR3 is CASISRGAQPQHF. The CDR3 DNA reads as TGTGCCAGCATCTCCAGGGGCGCGCAGCCCCAGCATTTT.

The V and J genes are TRBV24-1 and TRBJ2-5, with D maybe TRBD2 (6 bases). Germline CDR1 is KGHDR and CDR2 is SFDVKD. The CDR3 contains 15 residues. Trimming stripped 3 bases from V and 5 bases from J, with 15 bases between. CDR3 in amino acids: CATSDPSGAGETQYF. In DNA, the CDR3 is TGTGCCACCAGTGATCCTAGTGGGGCGGGGGAGACCCAGTACTTC.

V usage is TRBV6-4 and J usage is TRBJ1-1, with TRBD1 matching 7 bases. V was clipped by 3 bases and J by 4 bases; unmatched bases: 8. This CDR3 has 15 residues. Germline CDR1 is MRHNA and CDR2 is SNTAGT. The CDR3 DNA sequence: TGTGCCAGCAGTGATACCGCGACAGGGAGCACTGAAGCTTTCTTT. Translating it yields CASSDTATGSTEAFF.

The V call is TRBV7-6, the J call TRBJ2-1; TRBD2 agrees at 11 bases. The ends lost 1 base at V and 4 bases at J; junction bases unmatched: 6. The CDR3 contains 17 residues. Germline CDR1 is SGHVS and CDR2 is FNYEAQ. The CDR3 DNA is TGTGCCAGCAGCTTAGGCATAGCGGGGGGGCCATACAATGAGCAGTTCTTC. As protein: CASSLGIAGGPYNEQFF.

The rearrangement joins TRBV12-3 or TRBV12-4 to TRBJ1-1; no firm D call. The CDR3 totals 13 residues. The V and J ends lost 6 bases and 5 bases respectively, with 13 bases between them. Here the CDR3 reads CASSYGQATEAFF. The CDR3, as DNA: TGTGCCAGCAGCTATGGGCAGGCAACTGAAGCTTTCTTT.